The T cell receptor beta chain described here comes from a study of T cell responses to AZD1222 COVID-19 vaccine. A word on this clone: The antigen is not known.

Trimming pared 2 bases from V and 5 bases from J, leaving 9 bases between. The CDR3 extends over 13 amino acids. Germline loops: CDR1 MNHNY, CDR2 SVGAGI (reference sequence). Some clones are missing from TCRdb's copy, which holds only in-frame ones; the method was immunoSEQ multiplex PCR. The sample holds some 92,000 clones, roughly 90% seen once. Study results and caveats: Only after the peak T cell response were repertoires sampled. Baseline seropositivity characterized only a handful of AZD1222 recipients.

This TCR derives from an adult in good health. This sequence joins TRBV6-6 and TRBJ1-1; perhaps TRBD1 as D (5 bases). The sequencing here drew on peripheral blood, taken on day 0 of AZD1222 vaccination. The CDR3 coding sequence is TGTGCCAGCAGTTACGGGGGTAGGACTGAAGCTTTCTTT. Its translation is CASSYGGRTEAFF.